The sequence of this T cell receptor (beta chain) was determined in a study of blood T cell repertoires in COVID-19. Study as a whole: COVID-19 samples collected from the United States, Italy and Spain covered acute and convalescent phases.

CDR3 length: 13 residues. Trimming cost V 7 bases and J 2 bases, with 11 bases left between them. As originally analysed: The assay estimated nucleated cells by amplifying reference gene primers. TCRdb's copy holds only in-frame clones and misses some; the assay was immunoSEQ multiplex PCR. V, J and clone size derive from that table, while D and trimming were established from the DNA sequence. The table lists 150,000 to 200,000 clones, around 87% of them singletons. Sample: peripheral blood. The chain has TRBV12-3 or TRBV12-4 and TRBJ1-2; D remains ambiguous. The TCR comes from a man aged 35 to 55 with active or convalescent COVID-19. The CDR3 coding sequence is TGTGCCAGCAACGCGCCGGGAAACTATGGCTACACCTTC. This encodes CASNAPGNYGYTF.